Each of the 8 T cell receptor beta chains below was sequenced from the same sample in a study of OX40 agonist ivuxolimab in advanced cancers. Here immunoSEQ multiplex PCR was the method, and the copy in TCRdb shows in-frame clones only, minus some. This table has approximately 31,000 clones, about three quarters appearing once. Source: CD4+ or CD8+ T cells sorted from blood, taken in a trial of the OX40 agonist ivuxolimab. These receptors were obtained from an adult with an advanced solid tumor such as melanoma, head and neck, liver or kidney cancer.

In nucleotides, the CDR3 is TGTGCCAGCAGCGTGACTAGCTCTAGCTCCTACAATGAGCAGTTCTTC. It is translated as CASSVTSSSSYNEQFF. The genes are TRBV11-3 and TRBJ2-1, with 7 bases lining up with TRBD2. Germline V CDR1 and CDR2: SGHNT, YENEEA. V dropped 5 bases and J dropped 0; count of bases not matched to a gene: 7. The CDR3 totals 16 residues.

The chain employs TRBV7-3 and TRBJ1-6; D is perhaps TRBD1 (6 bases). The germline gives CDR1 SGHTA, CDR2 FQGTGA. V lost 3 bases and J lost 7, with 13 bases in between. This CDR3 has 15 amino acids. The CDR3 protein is CASSFGTSGNSPLHF. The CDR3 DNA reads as TGTGCCAGCAGCTTTGGGACAAGTGGAAATTCACCCCTCCACTTT.

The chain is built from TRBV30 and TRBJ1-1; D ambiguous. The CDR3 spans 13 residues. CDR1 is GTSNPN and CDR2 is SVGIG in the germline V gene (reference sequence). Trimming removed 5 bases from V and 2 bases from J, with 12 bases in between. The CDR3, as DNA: TGTGCCTGGGCTAAGCAGGCTAACACTGAAGCTTTCTTT. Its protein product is CAWAKQANTEAFF.

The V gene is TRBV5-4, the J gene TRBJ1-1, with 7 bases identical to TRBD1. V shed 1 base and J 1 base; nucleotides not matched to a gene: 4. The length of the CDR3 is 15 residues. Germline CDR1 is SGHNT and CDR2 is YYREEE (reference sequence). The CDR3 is CASSLRGGRNTEAFF. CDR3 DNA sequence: TGTGCCAGCAGCTTGCGAGGGGGCCGGAACACTGAAGCTTTCTTT.

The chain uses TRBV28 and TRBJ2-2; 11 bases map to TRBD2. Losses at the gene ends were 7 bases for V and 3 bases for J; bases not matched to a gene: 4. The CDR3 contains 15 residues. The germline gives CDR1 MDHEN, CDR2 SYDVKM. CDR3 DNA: TGTGCCAGCAAAAATAGCGGGGGGGACACCGGGGAGCTGTTTTTT. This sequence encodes CASKNSGGDTGELFF.

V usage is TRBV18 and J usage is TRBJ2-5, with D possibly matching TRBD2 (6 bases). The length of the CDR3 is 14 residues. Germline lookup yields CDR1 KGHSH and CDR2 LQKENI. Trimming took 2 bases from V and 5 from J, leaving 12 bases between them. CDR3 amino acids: CASSPSGRGETQYF. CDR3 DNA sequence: TGTGCCAGCTCACCATCGGGCCGGGGGGAGACCCAGTACTTC.

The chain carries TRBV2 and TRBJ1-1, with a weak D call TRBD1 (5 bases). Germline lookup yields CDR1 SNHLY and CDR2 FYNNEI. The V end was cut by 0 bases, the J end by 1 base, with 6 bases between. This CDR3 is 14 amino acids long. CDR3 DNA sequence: TGTGCCAGCAGTGAAGCGGGGGGGAACACTGAAGCTTTCTTT. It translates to CASSEAGGNTEAFF.

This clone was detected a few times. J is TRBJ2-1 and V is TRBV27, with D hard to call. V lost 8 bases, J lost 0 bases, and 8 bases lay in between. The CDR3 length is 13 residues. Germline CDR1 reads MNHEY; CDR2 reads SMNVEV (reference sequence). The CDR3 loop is CASRRASYNEQFF. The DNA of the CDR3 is TGTGCCAGCCGGCGAGCCTCCTACAATGAGCAGTTCTTC.